This T cell receptor (beta chain) was sequenced for a study of blood T cell repertoires in COVID-19 (TCRdb year 2020). Concerning the study at large: Collaborator samples came from the United States, Italy and Spain and covered acute and convalescent phases of COVID-19. The material from the prospective study consisted of cDNA or gDNA derived from T cells, B-cell-depleted T cells, or PBMCs. Subjects who had been exposed to COVID-19, were actively infected with it, or had recovered from it provided the deeply sampled blood TCRbeta repertoires that made up the dataset. The repertoires were released in a freely available public database meant as a resource for research on the immune response to SARS-CoV-2. Samples were obtained from the ongoing ImmuneRACE study (first 160 participants) and from 950 to 1,500 subjects provided by 6 global collaborators. Nearly every sample came with metadata listing a de-identified subject ID, COVID-19 status, age in years and sex. HLA class I and class II types, where available, came from metadata supplied by the sample provider rather than from assay-based typing. Results and caveats for the whole study, not just this receptor: How much clinical and demographic metadata was included differed by source and by participant, and the metadata was provided uncurated.

Regarding this clone: Its antigen remains undetermined. Base qualities are not at hand, and no much larger clone is one base apart.

The immunoSEQ Assay, a bias-controlled multiplex PCR, was used to amplify TCRbeta CDR3 regions from genomic DNA. For the original study's pipeline: Within the assay, amplification of reference gene primers was used to estimate how many nucleated cells each sample contained. To quantify the absolute abundance of each unique TCRbeta CDR3 rearrangement, sequence reads were collapsed and filtered. For each sample, productive Simpson clonality was calculated as the square root of Simpson's diversity index across productive rearrangements. TCRdb limited this immuneACCESS table to in-frame rearrangements with V and J called. A share of clones is missing; checked studies link under half to unresolved V genes, and the rest is unexplained. V, J and clone size are those of that table, while D and trimming were read from the DNA. This sample gives more than 400,000 clones in total; roughly 91% of them show up just once. The leading ten clones occupy 0.6% to 0.7% of the sample.

The trim is 4 bases for V and 8 bases for J, with a gap of 32 bases between the germline ends. Including cysteine and phenylalanine, the CDR3 has 19 amino acids. Only CDR3 DNA remains: 57 bases, in frame from the first base. Participants in the prospective study were enrolled through a virtual design, were aged 18 to 89 years, and lived in 20 to 30 United States geographic areas. Cohort assignment in the prospective study relied on participant-reported clinical history from a screening survey and a study questionnaire. ImmuneRACE Cohort 3 recovered participants were defined by two consecutive negative NP/OP PCR tests, healthcare professional clearance, or symptom resolution. In the prospective study, whole blood, serum and a nasopharyngeal or oropharyngeal swab were collected from each participant by mobile phlebotomists. Prospective study participants could optionally give additional blood draws and questionnaires over a roughly two-month period. Blood samples from the prospective study were shipped frozen or at room temperature prior to DNA extraction.

This TCR was recovered from a man younger than 30 who had recovered from COVID-19. The receptor chain draws on TRBV5-3 and TRBJ2-3; TRBD2 is a possible D gene, resting on 7 matching bases. TRBV5-3 is placed among ORFs of uncertain function. Material for sequencing was PBMCs or T cells enriched from blood (not recorded which). Here is the DNA: TGTGCCAGAAGCGTGAGGGAATGTATCCGGACTAGTACGGACAGTACGCAGTATTTT. Its translation is CARSVRECIRTSTDSTQYF.